A selection of T cell receptor beta chains follows, all from one sample in a study of shared clonotypes between healthy human individuals. Profiling relied on immunoSEQ multiplex PCR, and the TCRdb table lists in-frame clones only, not all of them. Of a few million clones listed, 80% to 95% are singletons. Sequences were obtained from naive CD8+ T cells from PBMCs. These receptors all stem from a man aged 18 to 30 in good health. Some clones in this sample may be carry-over from other donors' samples. Each CDR3 is given with its conserved first and last residue. A D gene is named only where the DNA matches it firmly. Some rows mark clone size as missing; the rest say once, few, many or name a class of expanded clone.

CDR3 protein	CDR3 DNA	D gene	J gene	clone size	V gene
CASSLLGANYEQYF	TGTGCCAGCAGTTTGCTAGGGGCGAACTACGAGCAGTACTTC	-	TRBJ2-7	-	TRBV27
CASSLDGREGYEQYF	TGTGCCAGCAGCTTAGATGGCAGGGAGGGTTACGAGCAGTACTTC	TRBD2	TRBJ2-7	-	TRBV7-8
CASLSATGVSGANVLTF	TGTGCCAGCCTGTCGGCGACGGGAGTCTCTGGGGCCAACGTCCTGACTTTC	-	TRBJ2-6	few	TRBV18
CASSLEGGSSEAFF	TGTGCCAGCAGTTTAGAGGGGGGCTCCTCTGAAGCTTTCTTT	-	TRBJ1-1	-	TRBV27
CASSSRDGTANYGYTF	TGTGCCAGCAGCTCAAGGGATGGGACAGCTAACTATGGCTACACCTTC	TRBD1	TRBJ1-2	once	TRBV11-2
CASSLGGWSNQPQHF	TGTGCCAGCAGCCTCGGGGGGTGGAGCAATCAGCCCCAGCATTTT	-	TRBJ1-5	-	TRBV7-2
CASSGNPLNTEAFF	TGTGCCAGCAGCGGAAACCCCCTGAACACTGAAGCTTTCTTT	-	TRBJ1-1	once	TRBV7-9
CASSLLAGGPYEQYF	TGTGCCAGCAGTTTATTGGCGGGAGGGCCTTACGAGCAGTACTTC	TRBD2	TRBJ2-7	-	TRBV27
CASSGQPNQPQHF	TGTGCCAGCAGCGGACAGCCCAATCAGCCCCAGCATTTT	-	TRBJ1-5	-	TRBV6-5
CATSRGSLANYNEQFF	TGTGCCACCAGCAGAGGGAGTTTGGCTAACTACAATGAGCAGTTCTTC	-	TRBJ2-1	-	TRBV15